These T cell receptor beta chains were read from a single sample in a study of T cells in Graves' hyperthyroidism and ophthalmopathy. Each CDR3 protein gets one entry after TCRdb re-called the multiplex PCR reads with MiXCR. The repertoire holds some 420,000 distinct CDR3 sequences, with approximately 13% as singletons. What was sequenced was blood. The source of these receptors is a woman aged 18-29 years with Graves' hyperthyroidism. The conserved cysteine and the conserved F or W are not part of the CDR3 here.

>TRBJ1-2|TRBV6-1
ASSHGQADYT
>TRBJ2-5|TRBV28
ASGLLAGGRTQY
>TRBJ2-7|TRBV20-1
SARASGRARYEQY
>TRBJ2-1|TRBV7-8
ASSLELAGGERQF
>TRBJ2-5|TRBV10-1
ASSETSGSSQETQY
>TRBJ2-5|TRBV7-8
ASSLHPSGRAMKTQY
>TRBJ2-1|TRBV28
ASSSTGVFNEQF
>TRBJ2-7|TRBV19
ASSRLVSDSYEQY
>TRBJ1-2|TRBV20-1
SAAPDTYGYT
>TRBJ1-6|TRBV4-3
ASSQDPGTGGSPLH
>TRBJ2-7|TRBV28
ASTLDRGYEQY
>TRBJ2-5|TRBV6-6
ASSYSSEETQY
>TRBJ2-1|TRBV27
ASGQGRNEQF
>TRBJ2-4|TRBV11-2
ASSTYVGTSGRAGDSNIQY
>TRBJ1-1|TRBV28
ASSLLMGIAAF
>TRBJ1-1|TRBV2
ASSEEEDRSTEAF
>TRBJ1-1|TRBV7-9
ASSLDGGPTEAF
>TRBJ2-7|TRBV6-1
ASSRVAEPYEQY
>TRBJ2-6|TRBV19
ASSLRAANSGANVLT
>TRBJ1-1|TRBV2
ASRLRAGGTEAF
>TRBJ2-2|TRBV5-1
ASGQPGLAGAVGELF
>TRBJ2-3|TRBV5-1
ASSLRTSGRAGADTQY
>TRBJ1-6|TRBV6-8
ASSYGWGTNSPLH
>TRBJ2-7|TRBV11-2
ASSLRYTRHPSYEQY
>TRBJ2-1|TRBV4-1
ASSLTRGSLNEQF